This TCR beta chain was retrieved from a study of blood T cell repertoires in COVID-19. Study in general: The study drew acute and convalescent COVID-19 samples from the United States, Italy and Spain. The analysed material was cDNA or gDNA that came from T cells, B-cell-depleted T cells, or PBMCs.

This CDR3 has 15 residues. With 3 bases removed from V and 6 bases from J, the gap between germline ends came to 17 bases. Germline V lookup: CDR1 SEHNR, CDR2 FQNEAQ (reference sequence). As processed by the authors: Amplification of reference gene primers provided the estimated nucleated cell counts. Profiling relied on immunoSEQ multiplex PCR, and the TCRdb table lists in-frame clones only, not all of them. Clone size and the V and J calls come from that table; the DNA yielded D and trimming. The data hold about 160,000 clones, with about 86% observed a single time. Sequenced input: peripheral blood. This sequence was found in a man between 65 and 85 years old with acute or convalescent COVID-19. This sequence joins TRBV7-9 and TRBJ1-2; the D gene is possibly TRBD1 (6 bases). In nucleotides, the CDR3 is TGTGCCAGCAGCTTGGGCAGGGGAGCGTATGATGGCTACACCTTC. It is translated as CASSLGRGAYDGYTF.